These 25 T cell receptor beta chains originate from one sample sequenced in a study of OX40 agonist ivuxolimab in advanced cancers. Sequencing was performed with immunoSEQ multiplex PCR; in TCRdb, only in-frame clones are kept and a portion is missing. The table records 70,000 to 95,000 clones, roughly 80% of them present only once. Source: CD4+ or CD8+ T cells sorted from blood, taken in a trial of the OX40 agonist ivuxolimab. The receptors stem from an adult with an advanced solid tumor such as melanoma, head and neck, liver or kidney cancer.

DNA for the CDR3: TGTGCCAGCAGACGGGAGTTCCAAAGATCCTACGAGCAGTACTTC. This encodes CASRREFQRSYEQYF. The chain employs TRBV6-5 and TRBJ2-7; a possible D gene is TRBD2 (6 bases). The CDR3 contains 15 residues. Trimming took off 6 bases at V and 1 base at J, with 16 bases between the two ends. Per germline, CDR1 MNHEY and CDR2 SVGAGI.

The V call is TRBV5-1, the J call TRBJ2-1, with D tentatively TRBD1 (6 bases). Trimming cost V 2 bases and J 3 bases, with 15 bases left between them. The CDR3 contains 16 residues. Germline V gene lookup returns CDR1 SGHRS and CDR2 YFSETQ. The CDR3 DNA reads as TGCGCCAGCAGCTTAGGGGGACGCTCTCTCTACAATGAGCAGTTCTTC. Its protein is CASSLGGRSLYNEQFF.

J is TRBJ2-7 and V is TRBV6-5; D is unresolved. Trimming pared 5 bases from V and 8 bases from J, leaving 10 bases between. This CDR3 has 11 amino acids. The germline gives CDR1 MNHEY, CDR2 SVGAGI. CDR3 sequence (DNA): TGTGCCAGCAGTCTACAAGGGAAGCAGTACTTC. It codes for CASSLQGKQYF.

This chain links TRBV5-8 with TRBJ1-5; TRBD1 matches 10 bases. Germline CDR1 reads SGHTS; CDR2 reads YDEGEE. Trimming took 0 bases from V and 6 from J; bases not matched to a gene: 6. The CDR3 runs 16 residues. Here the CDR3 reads CASSLVIGTGAQPQHF. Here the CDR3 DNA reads TGTGCCAGCAGCTTGGTGATCGGGACAGGGGCTCAGCCCCAGCATTTT.

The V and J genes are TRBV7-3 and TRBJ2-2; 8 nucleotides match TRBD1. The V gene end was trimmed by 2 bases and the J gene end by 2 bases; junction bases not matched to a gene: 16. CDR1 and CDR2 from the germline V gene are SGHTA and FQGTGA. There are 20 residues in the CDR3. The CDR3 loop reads CASSLVKGTGPRLNTGELFF. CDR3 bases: TGTGCCAGCAGCTTAGTAAAGGGGACAGGACCCCGACTAAACACCGGGGAGCTGTTTTTT.

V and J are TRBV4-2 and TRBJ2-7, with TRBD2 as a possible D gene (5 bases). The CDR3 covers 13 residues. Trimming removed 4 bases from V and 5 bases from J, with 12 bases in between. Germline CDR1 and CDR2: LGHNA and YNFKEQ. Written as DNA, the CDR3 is TGTGCCAGCAGCCCTCCGGGGAAGGACGAGCAGTACTTC. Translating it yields CASSPPGKDEQYF.

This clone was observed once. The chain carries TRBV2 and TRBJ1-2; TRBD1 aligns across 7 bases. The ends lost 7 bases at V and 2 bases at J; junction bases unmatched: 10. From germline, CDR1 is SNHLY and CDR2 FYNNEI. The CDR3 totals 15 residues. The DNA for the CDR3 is TGTGCCAGCATCGGGTCCTGGGACAGAAACTATGGCTACACCTTC. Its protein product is CASIGSWDRNYGYTF.

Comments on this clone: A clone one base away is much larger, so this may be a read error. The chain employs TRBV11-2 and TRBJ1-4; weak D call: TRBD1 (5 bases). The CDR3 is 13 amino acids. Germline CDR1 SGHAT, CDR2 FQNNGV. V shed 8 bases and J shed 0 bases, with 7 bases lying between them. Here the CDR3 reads CASRGATNEKLFF. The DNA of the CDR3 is TGTGCCAGCCGGGGCGCAACTAATGAAAAACTGTTTTTT.

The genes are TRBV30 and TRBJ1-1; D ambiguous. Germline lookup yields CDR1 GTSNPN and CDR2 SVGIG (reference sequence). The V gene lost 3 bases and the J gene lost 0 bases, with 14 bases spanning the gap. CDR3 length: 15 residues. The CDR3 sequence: CAWSAATSVNTEAFF. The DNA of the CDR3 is TGTGCCTGGAGCGCAGCCACCAGTGTGAACACTGAAGCTTTCTTT.

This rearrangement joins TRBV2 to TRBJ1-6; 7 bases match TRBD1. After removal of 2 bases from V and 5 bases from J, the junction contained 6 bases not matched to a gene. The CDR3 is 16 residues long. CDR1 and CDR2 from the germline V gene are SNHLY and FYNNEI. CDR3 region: CASSELDRVDNSPLHF. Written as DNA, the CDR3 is TGTGCCAGCAGTGAACTAGACAGGGTGGATAATTCACCCCTCCACTTT.

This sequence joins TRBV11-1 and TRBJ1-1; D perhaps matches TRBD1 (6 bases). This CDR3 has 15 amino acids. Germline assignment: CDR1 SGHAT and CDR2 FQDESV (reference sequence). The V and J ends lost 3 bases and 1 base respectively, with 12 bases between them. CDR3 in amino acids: CASSFSGTSNTEAFF. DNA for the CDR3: TGTGCCAGCAGCTTTTCCGGGACATCGAACACTGAAGCTTTCTTT.

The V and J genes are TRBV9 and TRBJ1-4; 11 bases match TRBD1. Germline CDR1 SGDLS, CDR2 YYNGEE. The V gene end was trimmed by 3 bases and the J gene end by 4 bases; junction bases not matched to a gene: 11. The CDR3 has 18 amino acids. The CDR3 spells CASSAAGTGGGRNEKLFF. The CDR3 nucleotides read TGTGCCAGCAGCGCCGCCGGGACAGGGGGAGGCCGTAATGAAAAACTGTTTTTT.

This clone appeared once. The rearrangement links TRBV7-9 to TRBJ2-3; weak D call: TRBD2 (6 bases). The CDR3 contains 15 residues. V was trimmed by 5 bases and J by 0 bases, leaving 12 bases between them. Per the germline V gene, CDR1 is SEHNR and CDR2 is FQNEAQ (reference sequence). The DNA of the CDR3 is TGTGCCAGCAGCACTCGGGACTTTAGCACAGATACGCAGTATTTT. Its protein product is CASSTRDFSTDTQYF.

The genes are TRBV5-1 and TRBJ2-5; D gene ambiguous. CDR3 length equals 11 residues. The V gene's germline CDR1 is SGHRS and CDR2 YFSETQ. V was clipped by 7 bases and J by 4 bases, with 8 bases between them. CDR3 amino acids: CASEEGETQYF. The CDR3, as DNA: TGCGCCAGCGAAGAAGGAGAGACCCAGTACTTC.

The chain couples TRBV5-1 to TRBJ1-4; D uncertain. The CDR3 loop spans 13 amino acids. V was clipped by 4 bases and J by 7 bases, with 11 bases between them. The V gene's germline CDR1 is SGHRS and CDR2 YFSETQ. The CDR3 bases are TGCGCCAGCAGCCCAGGTTCTGGTGAAAAACTGTTTTTT. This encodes CASSPGSGEKLFF.

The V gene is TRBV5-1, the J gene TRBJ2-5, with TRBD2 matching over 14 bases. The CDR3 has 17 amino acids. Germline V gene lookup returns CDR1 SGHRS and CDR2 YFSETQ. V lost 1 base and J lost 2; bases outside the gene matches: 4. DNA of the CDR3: TGCGCCAGCAGCTTGCCCCGACTAGCGGGGGGGCAAGAGACCCAGTACTTC. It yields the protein CASSLPRLAGGQETQYF. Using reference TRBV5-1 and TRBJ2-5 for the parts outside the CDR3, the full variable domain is KAGVTQTPRYLIKTRGQQVTLSCSPISGHRSVSWYQQTPGQGLQFLFEYFSETQRNKGNFPGRFSGRQFSNSRSEMNVSTLELGDSALYLCASSLPRLAGGQETQYFGPGTRLLVL.

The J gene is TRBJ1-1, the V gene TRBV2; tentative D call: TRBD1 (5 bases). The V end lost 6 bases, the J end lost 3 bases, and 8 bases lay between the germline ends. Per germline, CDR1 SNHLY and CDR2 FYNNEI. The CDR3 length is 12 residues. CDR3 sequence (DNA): TGTGCCAGCAGGCTACAGGACACTGAAGCTTTCTTT. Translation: CASRLQDTEAFF.

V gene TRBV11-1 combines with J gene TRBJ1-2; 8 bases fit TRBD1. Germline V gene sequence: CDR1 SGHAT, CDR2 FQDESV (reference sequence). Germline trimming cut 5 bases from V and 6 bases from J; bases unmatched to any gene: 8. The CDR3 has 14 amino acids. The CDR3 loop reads CASSRFQGADGYTF. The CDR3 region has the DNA TGTGCCAGCAGCCGATTTCAGGGGGCAGATGGCTACACCTTC.

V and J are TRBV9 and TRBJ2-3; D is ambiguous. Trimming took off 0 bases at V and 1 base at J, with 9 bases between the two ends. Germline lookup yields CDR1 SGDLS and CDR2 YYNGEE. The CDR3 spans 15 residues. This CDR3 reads CASSVATGGTDTQYF. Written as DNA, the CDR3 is TGTGCCAGCAGCGTAGCTACGGGCGGCACAGATACGCAGTATTTT.

The CDR3 protein is CASRSDLAERYNEQFF. As DNA, the CDR3 is TGTGCCAGTAGGAGTGATCTGGCGGAAAGATACAATGAGCAGTTCTTC. The chain links TRBV19 to TRBJ2-1, with D hard to call. The V end lost 6 bases, the J end lost 4 bases, and 19 bases lay between the germline ends. In germline, CDR1 is LNHDA, CDR2 SQIVND (reference sequence). This CDR3 region has 16 residues.

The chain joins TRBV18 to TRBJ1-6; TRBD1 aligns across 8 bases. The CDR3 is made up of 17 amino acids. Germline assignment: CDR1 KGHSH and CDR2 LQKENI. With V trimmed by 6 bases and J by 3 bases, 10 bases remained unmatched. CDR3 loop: CASSTSQGAGYNSPLHF. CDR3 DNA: TGTGCCAGCTCTACCAGTCAGGGGGCGGGCTATAATTCACCCCTCCACTTT.

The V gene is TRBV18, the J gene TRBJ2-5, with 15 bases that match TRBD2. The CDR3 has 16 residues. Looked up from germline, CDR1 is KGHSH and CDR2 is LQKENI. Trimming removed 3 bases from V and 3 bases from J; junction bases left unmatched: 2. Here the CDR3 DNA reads TGTGCCAGCTCACCCCGGACTAGCGGGGGGGAAGAGACCCAGTACTTC. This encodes CASSPRTSGGEETQYF.

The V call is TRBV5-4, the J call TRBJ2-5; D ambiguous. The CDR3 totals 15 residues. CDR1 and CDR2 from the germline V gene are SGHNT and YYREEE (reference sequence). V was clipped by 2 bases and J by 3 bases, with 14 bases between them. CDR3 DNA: TGTGCCAGCAGCTTCGACTTAAGGCATAAAGAGACCCAGTACTTC. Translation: CASSFDLRHKETQYF. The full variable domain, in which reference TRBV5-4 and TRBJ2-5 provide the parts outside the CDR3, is ETGVTQSPTHLIKTRGQQVTLRCSSQSGHNTVSWYQQALGQGPQFIFQYYREEENGRGNFPPRFSGLQFPNYSSELNVNALELDDSALYLCASSFDLRHKETQYFGPGTRLLVL.

CDR3 sequence (DNA): TGTGCCAGCAGGGTAGACAGGGGGCTTTCACCCCTCCACTTT. Its protein is CASRVDRGLSPLHF. V and J are TRBV6-6 and TRBJ1-6, with TRBD1 identical over 10 bases. CDR1 MNHNY and CDR2 SVGAGI come from the germline V gene (reference sequence). J was trimmed by 9 bases and V by 6 bases; bases with no gene match: 5. The length of the CDR3 is 14 residues.

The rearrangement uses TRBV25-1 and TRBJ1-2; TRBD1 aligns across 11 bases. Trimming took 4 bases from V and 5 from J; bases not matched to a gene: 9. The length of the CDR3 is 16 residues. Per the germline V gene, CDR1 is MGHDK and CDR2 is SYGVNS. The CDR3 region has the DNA TGTGCCAGCAGTGGAGACTGGACAGGGGGCGGATATGGCTACACCTTC. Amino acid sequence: CASSGDWTGGGYGYTF.